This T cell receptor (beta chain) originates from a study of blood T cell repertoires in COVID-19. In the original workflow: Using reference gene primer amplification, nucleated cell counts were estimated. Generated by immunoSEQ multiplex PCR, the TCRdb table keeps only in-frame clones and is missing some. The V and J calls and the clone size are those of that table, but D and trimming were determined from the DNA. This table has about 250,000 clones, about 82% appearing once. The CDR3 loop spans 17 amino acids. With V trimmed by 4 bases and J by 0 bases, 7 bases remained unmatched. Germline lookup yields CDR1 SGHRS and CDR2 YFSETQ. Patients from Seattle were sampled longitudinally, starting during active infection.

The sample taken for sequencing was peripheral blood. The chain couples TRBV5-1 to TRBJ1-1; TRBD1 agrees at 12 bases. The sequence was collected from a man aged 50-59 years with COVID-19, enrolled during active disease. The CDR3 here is CASSLGQGAQVNTEAFF. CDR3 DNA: TGCGCCAGCAGCCTGGGACAGGGGGCGCAGGTGAACACTGAAGCTTTCTTT.